What follows are 9 T cell receptor beta chains derived from one specimen sequenced in a study of T-cell reconstitution after alpha-beta-depleted transplantation in children. It was with unique molecular identifiers that the TCRbeta library was prepared. TCRdb recomputed calls from the PCR reads with MiXCR, one row per CDR3 protein. The data show around 700,000 distinct CDR3 sequences, roughly 13% seen once. The material was PBMCs, obtained before TCRalphabeta/CD19-depleted stem cell transplant. These receptors all come from a girl aged 2 to 9 with congenital amegakaryocytic thrombocytopenia, due to receive a stem cell transplant.

This clonotype was detected ten times or more. The rearrangement joins TRBV5-1 to TRBJ2-1; D may be TRBD1 or TRBD2 (5 bases each). Germline V gives CDR1 SGHRS, CDR2 YFSETQ. CDR3 size: 17 residues. Trimming removed 3 bases from V and 4 bases from J, with 20 bases in between. CDR3 amino acids: CASSWSPGASGYNEQFF. The CDR3 nucleotides are TGCGCCAGCAGCTGGTCTCCTGGGGCATCGGGGTACAATGAGCAGTTCTTC.

Many counts were recorded for this clonotype. The genes are TRBV20-1 and TRBJ2-7, with a tentative D call TRBD2 (6 bases). This CDR3 has 14 residues. V lost 2 bases and J lost 5, with 16 bases in between. The germline V gene encodes CDR1 DFQATT and CDR2 SNEGSKA (reference sequence). CDR3 protein: CSARLAAVFDEQYF. CDR3 coding DNA: TGCAGTGCTAGATTAGCGGCTGTATTCGACGAGCAGTACTTC.

This clonotype has ten or more counts. The CDR3 sequence: CASSSGTSGPYNEQFF. The DNA for the CDR3 is TGCGCCAGCAGCTCCGGGACTAGCGGACCATACAATGAGCAGTTCTTC. The rearrangement uses TRBV5-1 and TRBJ2-1; 11 nucleotides agree with TRBD2. Germline values: CDR1 SGHRS, CDR2 YFSETQ. V lost 3 bases, J lost 4 bases, and 6 bases stayed unmatched. This CDR3 has 16 residues. Drawing the rest from reference TRBV5-1 and TRBJ2-1, the complete variable domain is KAGVTQTPRYLIKTRGQQVTLSCSPISGHRSVSWYQQTPGQGLQFLFEYFSETQRNKGNFPGRFSGRQFSNSRSEMNVSTLELGDSALYLCASSSGTSGPYNEQFFGPGTRLTVL.

The chain couples TRBV20-1 to TRBJ2-1; 8 bases match TRBD2. CDR1 is DFQATT and CDR2 is SNEGSKA in the germline V gene (reference sequence). The CDR3 length is 15 residues. The V gene end was trimmed by 0 bases and the J gene end by 4 bases; junction bases not matched to a gene: 5. In DNA, the CDR3 is TGCAGTGCTAGAGATCAGCGGGAGTATTACAATGAGCAGTTCTTC. Protein sequence: CSARDQREYYNEQFF.

This clonotype was seen repeatedly, ten times or more. V and J are TRBV7-2 and TRBJ2-1; D not resolved. In germline, CDR1 is SGHTA, CDR2 FQGNSA. V was clipped by 8 bases and J by 3 bases, with 17 bases between them. The CDR3 extends over 15 amino acids. The CDR3 bases are TGTGCCAGCGGTAGACTCCGAGTCCTCTACAATGAGCAGTTCTTC. It translates to CASGRLRVLYNEQFF.

This clonotype was picked up a small number of times. The rearrangement uses TRBV5-1 and TRBJ2-1; D is perhaps TRBD2 (5 bases). The germline V gene has CDR1 SGHRS and CDR2 YFSETQ. This CDR3 has 18 amino acids. Trimming cost V 0 bases and J 1 base, with 17 bases left between them. The DNA for the CDR3 is TGCGCCAGCAGCTTGGTTCCGCGGGTGGTTTCGTCCTACAATGAGCAGTTCTTC. Translated, it gives CASSLVPRVVSSYNEQFF.

This clonotype was recorded at least ten times. The genes are TRBV7-6 and TRBJ2-3; no reliable D call. The CDR3 loop spans 12 amino acids. Germline-derived CDR1 and CDR2 are SGHVS and FNYEAQ. The V gene lost 4 bases and the J gene lost 6 bases, with 8 bases spanning the gap. The CDR3 DNA reads as TGTGCCAGCAGCTCGACCGAGGATACGCAGTATTTT. It specifies CASSSTEDTQYF.

This clonotype was seen ten or more times. The chain recombines TRBV2 with TRBJ2-7; D ambiguous. V was cut by 1 base and J by 12 bases, with 13 bases left in between. Looked up from germline, CDR1 is SNHLY and CDR2 is FYNNEI. The CDR3 loop spans 12 amino acids. The CDR3 DNA reads as TGTGCCAGCAGTGAAGGTGGCTATCGGCTGTACTTC. Translated, it gives CASSEGGYRLYF.

This clonotype has a count of ten or more. The chain is built from TRBV12-3 or TRBV12-4 and TRBJ2-1, with TRBD2 identical over 10 bases. This CDR3 region has 14 residues. Unmatched junction bases numbered 6, after V lost 7 bases and J lost 6 bases. CDR3 nucleotides: TGTGCCAGCATCCTCGGGACTAGCGTCAATGAGCAGTTCTTC. Its protein product is CASILGTSVNEQFF.